This entry concerns a single T cell receptor (beta chain). Library construction for TCR beta used iRepertoire HTBI primers and Arm-PCR of CDR3 regions. TCRdb re-called the multiplex PCR reads through MiXCR, storing one row per CDR3 protein. This sample has roughly 410,000 distinct CDR3 sequences, with approximately 16% found just once. The time point was: newly diagnosed GD, antithyroid drugs for less than 3 months. From PBMCs, RNA was extracted and then used to make the TCR library. This sample is part of a study of regulatory T cells in long-lasting Graves disease. Trimming took 4 bases from V and 6 from J; bases not matched to a gene: 11. This CDR3 is 17 amino acids long. Per germline, CDR1 SGHNT and CDR2 YYREEE (reference sequence). The sample was also reused in another study, on T cells in Graves' hyperthyroidism and ophthalmopathy.

This TCR was sampled from a woman aged 40 to 49 with Graves disease. The chain combines TRBV5-4 with TRBJ2-3; 13 bases line up with TRBD2. The specimen was peripheral blood mononuclear cells (PBMCs), collected at new diagnosis, from a patient treated with antithyroid drugs. CDR3 region: CASSPGTSGILFDTQYF. The CDR3 DNA is TGTGCCAGCAGCCCGGGGACTAGCGGGATCTTGTTTGATACGCAGTATTTT.